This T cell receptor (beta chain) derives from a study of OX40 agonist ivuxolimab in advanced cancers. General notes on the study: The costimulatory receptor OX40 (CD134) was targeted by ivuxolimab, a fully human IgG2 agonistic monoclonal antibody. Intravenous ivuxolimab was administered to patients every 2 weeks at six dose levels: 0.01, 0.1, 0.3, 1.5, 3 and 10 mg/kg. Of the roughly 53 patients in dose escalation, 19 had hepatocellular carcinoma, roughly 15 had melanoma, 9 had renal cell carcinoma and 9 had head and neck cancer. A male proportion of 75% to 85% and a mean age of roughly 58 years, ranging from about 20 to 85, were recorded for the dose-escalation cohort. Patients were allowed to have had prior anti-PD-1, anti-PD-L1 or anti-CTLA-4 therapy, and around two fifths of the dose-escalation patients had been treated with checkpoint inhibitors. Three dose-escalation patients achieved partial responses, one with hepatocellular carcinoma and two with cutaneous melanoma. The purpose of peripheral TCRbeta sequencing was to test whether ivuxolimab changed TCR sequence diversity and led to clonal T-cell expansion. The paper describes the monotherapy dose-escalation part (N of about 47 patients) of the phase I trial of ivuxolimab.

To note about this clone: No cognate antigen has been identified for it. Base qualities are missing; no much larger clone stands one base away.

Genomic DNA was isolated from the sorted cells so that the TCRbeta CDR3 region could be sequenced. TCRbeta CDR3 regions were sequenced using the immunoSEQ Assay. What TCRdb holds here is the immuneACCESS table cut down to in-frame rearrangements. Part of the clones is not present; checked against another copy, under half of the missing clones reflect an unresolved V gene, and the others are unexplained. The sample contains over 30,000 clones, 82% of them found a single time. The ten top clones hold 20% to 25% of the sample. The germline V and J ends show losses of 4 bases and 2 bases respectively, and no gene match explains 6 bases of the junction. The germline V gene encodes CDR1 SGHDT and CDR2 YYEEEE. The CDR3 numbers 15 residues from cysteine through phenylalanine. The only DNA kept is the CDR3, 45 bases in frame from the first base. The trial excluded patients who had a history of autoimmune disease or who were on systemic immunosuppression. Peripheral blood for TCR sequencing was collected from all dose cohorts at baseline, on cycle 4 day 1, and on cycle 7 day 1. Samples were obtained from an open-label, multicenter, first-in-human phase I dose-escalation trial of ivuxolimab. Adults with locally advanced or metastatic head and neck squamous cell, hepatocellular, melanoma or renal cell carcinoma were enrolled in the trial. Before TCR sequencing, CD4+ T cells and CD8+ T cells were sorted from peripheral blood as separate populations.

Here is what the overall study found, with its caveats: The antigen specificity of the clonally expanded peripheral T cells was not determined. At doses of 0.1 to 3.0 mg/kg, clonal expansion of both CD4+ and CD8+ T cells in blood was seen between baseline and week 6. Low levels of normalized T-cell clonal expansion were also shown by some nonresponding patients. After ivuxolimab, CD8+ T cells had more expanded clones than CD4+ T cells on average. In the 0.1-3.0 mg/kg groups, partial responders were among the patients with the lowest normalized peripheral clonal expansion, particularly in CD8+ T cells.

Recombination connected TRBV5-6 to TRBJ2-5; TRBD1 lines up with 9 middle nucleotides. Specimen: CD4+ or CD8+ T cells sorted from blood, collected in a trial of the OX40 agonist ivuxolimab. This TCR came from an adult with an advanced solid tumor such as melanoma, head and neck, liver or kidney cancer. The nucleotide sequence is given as TGTGCCAGCAGCCCCGGGACAGGGCTACAAGAGACCCAGTACTTC. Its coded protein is CASSPGTGLQETQYF.